A single sample gave rise to the 14 T cell receptor beta chains below, sequenced in a study of post-analysis software for immune sequencing data. Study conclusions and caveats: The five TRBV segments detected at higher frequency in patients than in controls included TRBV5-6, TRBV5-1 and TRBV20-1.

Their target antigens are unknown. The TCR beta cDNA libraries contained unique molecular identifiers. Each CDR3 protein gets one entry after TCRdb re-called the PCR reads with MiXCR. Counted here are 380,000 or so distinct CDR3 sequences, about a third occurring once; the ten biggest clones make up roughly 13%. Sequencing was carried out using blood. The source is a girl aged 10 to 17 with multiple sclerosis.

The gene calls are TRBV5-1 and TRBJ1-1; D call uncertain. CDR3 length: 16 residues. V lost 3 bases and J lost 3, with 18 bases in between. The V gene's germline CDR1 is SGHRS and CDR2 YFSETQ. The CDR3 region is CASSSRLGYADTEAFF. The CDR3 coding sequence is TGCGCCAGCAGCTCCAGACTAGGGTACGCGGACACTGAAGCTTTCTTT.

This clonotype turned up a few times. V and J are TRBV4-2 and TRBJ1-2, with D perhaps TRBD1 (5 bases). V was pared by 0 bases and J by 8 bases, with 16 bases between. CDR3 length: 15 amino acids. The germline CDR1 and CDR2 sequences are LGHNA and YNFKEQ. CDR3 DNA sequence: TGTGCCAGCAGCCAAGAGCCGGGGGTAGGGTGGGGCTACACCTTC. Its translation: CASSQEPGVGWGYTF.

This chain links TRBV12-3 or TRBV12-4 with TRBJ2-1; D possibly matches TRBD1 or TRBD2 (5 bases each). CDR3 length equals 15 residues. Trimming removed 4 bases from V and 7 bases from J, with 17 bases in between. The CDR3 region has the DNA TGTGCCAGCAGTTCCCGAGGGGCAGGGATTAATGAGCAGTTCTTC. Residues: CASSSRGAGINEQFF.

The chain employs TRBV24-1 and TRBJ2-1; TRBD2 might be the D (5 bases). The CDR3 is 15 residues long. Germline assignment: CDR1 KGHDR and CDR2 SFDVKD. V lost 4 bases and J 6 bases, leaving 15 bases between the germline ends. As DNA, the CDR3 is TGTGCCACCAGTGACGCACGGGGTCTGATCAATGAGCAGTTCTTC. Translation: CATSDARGLINEQFF.

This chain links TRBV5-1 with TRBJ1-2, with TRBD1 matching over 9 bases. The CDR3 spans 16 residues. Germline V gene sequence: CDR1 SGHRS, CDR2 YFSETQ. The J segment lost 2 bases and the V segment lost 3 bases, leaving 8 bases of the junction unmatched. The CDR3 loop is CASSSLSGTGNYGYTF. Here the CDR3 DNA reads TGCGCCAGCAGCTCCCTAAGCGGGACAGGGAACTATGGCTACACCTTC.

This clonotype was counted a few times. This chain joins TRBV27 and TRBJ2-3; TRBD2 matches 12 bases. From germline, CDR1 is MNHEY and CDR2 SMNVEV (reference sequence). There are 15 residues in the CDR3. The J segment lost 1 base and the V segment lost 5 bases, leaving 1 base of the junction unmatched. The CDR3 region is CASSTSGGRTDTQYF. The CDR3 nucleotides are TGTGCCAGCAGTACTAGCGGGGGGCGCACAGATACGCAGTATTTT.

As concerns this clonotype: At one end, the junction sequence differs from germline, possibly due to a read error. The V call is TRBV28, the J call TRBJ2-6; D might be TRBD1 (6 bases). This CDR3 contains 17 residues. Germline V CDR1 and CDR2: MDHEN, SYDVKM. This CDR3 is CASSITPQGPGANVLAF. Here the CDR3 DNA reads TGTGCCAGCAGTATAACCCCACAGGGCCCTGGGGCCAACGTCCTGGCTTTC.

V gene TRBV20-1 combines with J gene TRBJ2-1, with D unresolved. Trimming took 3 bases from V and 6 from J, leaving 9 bases between them. This CDR3 has 12 residues. Per the germline V gene, CDR1 is DFQATT and CDR2 is SNEGSKA (reference sequence). CDR3 coding DNA: TGCAGTGCTAGCGGTTGGAGCAATGAGCAGTTCTTC. It translates to CSASGWSNEQFF.

This clonotype came up a few times. The chain links TRBV28 to TRBJ2-1; TRBD2 aligns across 12 bases. Per germline, CDR1 MDHEN and CDR2 SYDVKM. The CDR3 spans 16 residues. After removal of 5 bases from V and 2 bases from J, the junction contained 4 bases not matched to a gene. Here the CDR3 reads CASSALAGGAYNEQFF. CDR3 sequence (DNA): TGTGCCAGCAGTGCCCTAGCGGGGGGGGCCTACAATGAGCAGTTCTTC.

This clonotype was detected a few times. The rearrangement uses TRBV7-9 and TRBJ2-1, with D maybe TRBD1 (5 bases). V was pared by 7 bases and J by 1 base, with 14 bases between. CDR3 size: 15 residues. CDR1 is SEHNR, CDR2 FQNEAQ, per germline (reference sequence). The CDR3 reads CASKSGSESYNEQFF. In DNA form, the CDR3 reads TGTGCCAGCAAATCAGGGTCTGAGTCCTACAATGAGCAGTTCTTC.

This clonotype was found a few times. The chain employs TRBV12-3 or TRBV12-4 and TRBJ2-5; D unclear. The CDR3 runs 13 residues. V was shortened by 2 bases and J by 1 base, with 5 bases between the two germline ends. The chain's CDR3 is CASSLPIQETQYF. CDR3 coding DNA: TGTGCCAGCAGTTTACCGATCCAAGAGACCCAGTACTTC.

This clonotype showed up just a few times. The CDR3 DNA reads TGTGCCAGCAGCCAAAATCCTAGCGGGGGGACCCAGTACTTC. Translated: CASSQNPSGGTQYF. The chain carries TRBV4-2 and TRBJ2-5; 10 nucleotides agree with TRBD2. The CDR3 extends over 14 amino acids. J was trimmed by 7 bases and V by 2 bases; bases with no gene match: 4. CDR1 LGHNA and CDR2 YNFKEQ come from the germline V gene.

A few counts support this clonotype. J is TRBJ1-6 and V is TRBV5-1; D gene unclear. CDR1 SGHRS and CDR2 YFSETQ come from the germline V gene. The CDR3 spans 15 residues. V dropped 0 bases and J dropped 8 bases, with 12 bases sitting between them. The CDR3 reads CASSLASARDSPLHF. The CDR3 DNA reads TGCGCCAGCAGCTTGGCTTCAGCCCGGGATTCACCCCTCCACTTT.

The chain couples TRBV20-1 to TRBJ1-1, with 10 bases matching TRBD1. Trimming removed 1 base from V and 5 bases from J; junction bases left unmatched: 4. Per the germline V gene, CDR1 is DFQATT and CDR2 is SNEGSKA (reference sequence). The length of the CDR3 is 14 residues. The CDR3, as DNA: TGCAGTGCTAGAGGTGGGACAGGGGAAACTGAAGCTTTCTTT. Amino acid sequence: CSARGGTGETEAFF.